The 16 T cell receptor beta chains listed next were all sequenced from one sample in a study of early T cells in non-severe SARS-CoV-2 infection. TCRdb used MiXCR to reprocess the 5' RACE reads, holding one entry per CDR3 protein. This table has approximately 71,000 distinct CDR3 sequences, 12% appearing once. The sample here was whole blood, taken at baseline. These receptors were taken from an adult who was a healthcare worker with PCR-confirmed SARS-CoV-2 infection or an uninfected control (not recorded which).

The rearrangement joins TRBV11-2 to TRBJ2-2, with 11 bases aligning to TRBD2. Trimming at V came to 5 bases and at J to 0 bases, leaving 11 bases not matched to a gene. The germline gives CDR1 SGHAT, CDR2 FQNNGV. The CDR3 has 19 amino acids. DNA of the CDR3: TGTGCCAGCAGCCCACCGGGACTAGCGGCCTTCTCGAACACCGGGGAGCTGTTTTTT. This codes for CASSPPGLAAFSNTGELFF.

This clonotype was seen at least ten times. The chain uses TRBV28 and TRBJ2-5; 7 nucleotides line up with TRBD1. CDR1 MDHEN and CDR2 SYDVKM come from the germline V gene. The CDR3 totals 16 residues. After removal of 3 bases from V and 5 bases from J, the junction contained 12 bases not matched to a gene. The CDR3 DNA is TGTGCCAGCAGTTTTACCCCGGACAGGCCCAATGAGACCCAGTACTTC. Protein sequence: CASSFTPDRPNETQYF.

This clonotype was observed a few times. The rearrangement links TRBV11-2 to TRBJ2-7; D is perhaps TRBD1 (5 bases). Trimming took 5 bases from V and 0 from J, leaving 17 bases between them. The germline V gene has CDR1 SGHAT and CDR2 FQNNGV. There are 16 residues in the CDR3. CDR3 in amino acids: CASSHYRFRSSYEQYF. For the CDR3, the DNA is TGTGCCAGCAGCCACTACAGGTTCAGGAGCTCCTACGAGCAGTACTTC. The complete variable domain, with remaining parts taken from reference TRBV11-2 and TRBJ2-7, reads EAGVAQSPRYKIIEKRQSVAFWCNPISGHATLYWYQQILGQGPKLLIQFQNNGVVDDSQLPKDRFSAERLKGVDSTLKIQPAKLEDSAVYLCASSHYRFRSSYEQYFGPGTRLTVT.

CDR3 nucleotide sequence: TGCAGCGTTTTCGGGGCCATGAACACTGAAGCTTTCTTT. Translated, it gives CSVFGAMNTEAFF. The J gene is TRBJ1-1, the V gene TRBV29-1, with D possibly TRBD1 on 5 matching bases. V gave up 5 bases and J gave up 0 bases, with 10 bases separating them. CDR3 length: 13 amino acids. CDR1 SQVTM and CDR2 ANQGSEA come from the germline V gene. The variable domain in full, with the rest retrieved from reference TRBV29-1 and TRBJ1-1, is SAVISQKPSRDICQRGTSLTIQCQVDSQVTMMFWYRQQPGQSLTLIATANQGSEATYESGFVIDKFPISRPNLTFSTLTVSNMSPEDSSIYLCSVFGAMNTEAFFGQGTRLTVV.

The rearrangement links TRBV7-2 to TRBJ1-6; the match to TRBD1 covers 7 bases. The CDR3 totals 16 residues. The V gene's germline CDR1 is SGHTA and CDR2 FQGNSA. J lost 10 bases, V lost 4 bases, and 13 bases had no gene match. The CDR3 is CASSSQGTVRTSPLHF. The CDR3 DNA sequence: TGTGCCAGCAGCTCACAAGGGACAGTGAGAACCTCACCCCTCCACTTT.

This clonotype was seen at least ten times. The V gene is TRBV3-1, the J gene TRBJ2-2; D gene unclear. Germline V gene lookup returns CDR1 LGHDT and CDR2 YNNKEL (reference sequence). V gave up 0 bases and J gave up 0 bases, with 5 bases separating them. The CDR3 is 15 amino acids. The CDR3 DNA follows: TGTGCCAGCAGCCAAGAATATGCGAACACCGGGGAGCTGTTTTTT. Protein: CASSQEYANTGELFF.

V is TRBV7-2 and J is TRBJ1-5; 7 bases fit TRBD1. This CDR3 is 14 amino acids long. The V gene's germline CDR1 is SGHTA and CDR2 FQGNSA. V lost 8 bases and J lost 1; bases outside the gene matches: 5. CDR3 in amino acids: CASGQVWSNQPQHF. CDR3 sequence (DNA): TGTGCCAGCGGACAGGTTTGGAGCAATCAGCCCCAGCATTTT.

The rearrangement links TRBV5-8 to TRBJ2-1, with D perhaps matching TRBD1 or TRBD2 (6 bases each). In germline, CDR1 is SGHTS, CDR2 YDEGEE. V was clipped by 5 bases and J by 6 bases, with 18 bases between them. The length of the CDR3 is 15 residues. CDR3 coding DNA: TGTGCCAGCAGTCAAGGAGGGGGGCCCTGCAATGAGCAGTTCTTC. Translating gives CASSQGGGPCNEQFF.

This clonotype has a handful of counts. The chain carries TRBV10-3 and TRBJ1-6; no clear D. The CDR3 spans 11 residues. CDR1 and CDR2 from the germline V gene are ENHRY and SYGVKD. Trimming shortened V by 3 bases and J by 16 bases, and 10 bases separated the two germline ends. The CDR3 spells CAISDSGPLHF. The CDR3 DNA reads TGTGCCATCAGTGACTCCGGGCCTCTCCACTTT.

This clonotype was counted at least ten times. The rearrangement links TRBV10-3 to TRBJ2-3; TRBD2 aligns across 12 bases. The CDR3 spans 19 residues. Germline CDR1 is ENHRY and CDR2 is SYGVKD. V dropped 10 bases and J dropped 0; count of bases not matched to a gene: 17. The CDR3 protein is CATGGTSGQPPPSTDTQYF. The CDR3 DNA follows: TGTGCCACCGGAGGGACTAGCGGGCAGCCCCCTCCTAGCACAGATACGCAGTATTTT.

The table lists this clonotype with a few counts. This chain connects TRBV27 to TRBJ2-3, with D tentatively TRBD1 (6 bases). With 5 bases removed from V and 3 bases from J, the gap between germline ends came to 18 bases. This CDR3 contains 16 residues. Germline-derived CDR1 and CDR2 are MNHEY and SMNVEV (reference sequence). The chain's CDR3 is CASSPLQGPKTDTQYF. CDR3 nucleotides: TGTGCCAGCAGTCCCCTACAGGGACCCAAAACAGATACGCAGTATTTT.

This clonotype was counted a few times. CDR3 residues: CASRSQIDTQYF. The CDR3 bases are TGTGCCAGCAGATCACAGATTGATACGCAGTATTTT. This chain joins TRBV12-3 or TRBV12-4 and TRBJ2-3; D uncertain. Trimming stripped 6 bases from V and 6 bases from J, with 10 bases between. The CDR3 has 12 residues.

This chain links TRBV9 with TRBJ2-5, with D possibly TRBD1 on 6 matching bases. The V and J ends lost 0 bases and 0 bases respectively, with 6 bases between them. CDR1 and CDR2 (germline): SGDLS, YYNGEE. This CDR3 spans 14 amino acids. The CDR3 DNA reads TGTGCCAGCAGCGTAGCAGGGGACCAAGAGACCCAGTACTTC. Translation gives CASSVAGDQETQYF.

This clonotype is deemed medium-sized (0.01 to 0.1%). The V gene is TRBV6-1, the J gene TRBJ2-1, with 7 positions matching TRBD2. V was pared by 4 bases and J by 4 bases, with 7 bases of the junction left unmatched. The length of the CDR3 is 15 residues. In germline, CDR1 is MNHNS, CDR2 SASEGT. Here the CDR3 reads CASSAGLAAYNEQFF. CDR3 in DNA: TGTGCCAGCAGTGCTGGGCTAGCGGCTTACAATGAGCAGTTCTTC.

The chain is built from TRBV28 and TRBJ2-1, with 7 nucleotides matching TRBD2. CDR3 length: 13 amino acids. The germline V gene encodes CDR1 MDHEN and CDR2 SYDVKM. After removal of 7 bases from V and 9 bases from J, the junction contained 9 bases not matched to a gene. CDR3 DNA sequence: TGTGCCAGCACCAGTTTCGGGGGGACTGAGCAGTTCTTC. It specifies CASTSFGGTEQFF. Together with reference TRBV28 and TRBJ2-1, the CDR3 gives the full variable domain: DVKVTQSSRYLVKRTGEKVFLECVQDMDHENMFWYRQDPGLGLRLIYFSYDVKMKEKGDIPEGYSVSREKKERFSLILESASTNQTSMYLCASTSFGGTEQFFGPGTRLTVL.

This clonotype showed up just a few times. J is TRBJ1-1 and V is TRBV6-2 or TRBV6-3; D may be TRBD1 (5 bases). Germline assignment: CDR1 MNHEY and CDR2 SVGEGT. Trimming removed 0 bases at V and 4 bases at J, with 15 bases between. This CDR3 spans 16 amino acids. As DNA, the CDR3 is TGTGCCAGCAGTTACTCACTGGGGCGGAGTACCACTGAAGCTTTCTTT. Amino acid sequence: CASSYSLGRSTTEAFF.